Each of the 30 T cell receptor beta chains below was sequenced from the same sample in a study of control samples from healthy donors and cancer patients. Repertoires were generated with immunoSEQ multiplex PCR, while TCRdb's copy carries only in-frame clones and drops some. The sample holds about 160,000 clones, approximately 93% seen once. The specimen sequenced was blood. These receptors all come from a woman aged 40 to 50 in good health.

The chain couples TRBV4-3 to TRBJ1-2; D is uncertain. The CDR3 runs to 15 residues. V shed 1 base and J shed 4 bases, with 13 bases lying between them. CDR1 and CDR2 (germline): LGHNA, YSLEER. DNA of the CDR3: TGCGCCAGCAGCCAAGTCCGGGCAGGCGCCTATGGCTACACCTTC. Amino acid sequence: CASSQVRAGAYGYTF.

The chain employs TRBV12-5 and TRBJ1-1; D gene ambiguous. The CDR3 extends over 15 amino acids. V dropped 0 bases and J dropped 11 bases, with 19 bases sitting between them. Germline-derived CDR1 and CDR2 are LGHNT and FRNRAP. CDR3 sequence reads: CASGLVSGRLFSAFF. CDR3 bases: TGTGCTAGTGGTTTGGTCTCGGGCAGACTCTTTTCGGCTTTCTTT.

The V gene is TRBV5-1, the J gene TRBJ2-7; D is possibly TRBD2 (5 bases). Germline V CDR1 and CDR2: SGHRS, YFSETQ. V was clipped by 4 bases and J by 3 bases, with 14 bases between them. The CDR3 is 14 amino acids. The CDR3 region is CASSISVGIYEQYF. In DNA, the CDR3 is TGCGCCAGCAGCATTTCAGTCGGGATCTACGAGCAGTACTTC.

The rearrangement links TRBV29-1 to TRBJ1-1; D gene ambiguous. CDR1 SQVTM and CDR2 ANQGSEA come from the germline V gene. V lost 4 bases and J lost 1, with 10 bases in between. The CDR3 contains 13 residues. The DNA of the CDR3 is TGCAGCGTTGTCCTGGCAGGGAACACTGAAGCTTTCTTT. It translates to CSVVLAGNTEAFF.

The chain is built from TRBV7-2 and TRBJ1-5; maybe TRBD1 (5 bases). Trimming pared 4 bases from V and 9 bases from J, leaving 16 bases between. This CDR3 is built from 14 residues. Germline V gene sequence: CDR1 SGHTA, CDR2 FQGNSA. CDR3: CASSWGDARGPQHF. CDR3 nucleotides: TGTGCCAGCAGCTGGGGGGACGCCCGGGGGCCCCAGCATTTT.

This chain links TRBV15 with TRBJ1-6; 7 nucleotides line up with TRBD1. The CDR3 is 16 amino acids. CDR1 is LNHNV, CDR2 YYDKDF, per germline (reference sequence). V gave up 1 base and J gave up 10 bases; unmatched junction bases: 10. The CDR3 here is CATSRAPGQQGSPLHF. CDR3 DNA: TGTGCCACCAGCAGAGCTCCGGGACAGCAAGGCTCACCCCTCCACTTT.

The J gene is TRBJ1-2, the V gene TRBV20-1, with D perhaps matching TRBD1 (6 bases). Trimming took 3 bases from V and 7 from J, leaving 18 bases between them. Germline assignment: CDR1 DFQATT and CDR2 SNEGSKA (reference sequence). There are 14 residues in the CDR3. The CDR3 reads CSASGAGDTAGYTF. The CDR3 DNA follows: TGCAGTGCTAGTGGGGCAGGGGATACGGCTGGCTACACCTTC.

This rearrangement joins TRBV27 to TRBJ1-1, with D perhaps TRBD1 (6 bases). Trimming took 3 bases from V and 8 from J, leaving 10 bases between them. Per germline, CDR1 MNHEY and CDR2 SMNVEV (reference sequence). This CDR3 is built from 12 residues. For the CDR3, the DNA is TGTGCCAGCAGTTTGGAGGGGGGGGAAGCTTTCTTT. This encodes CASSLEGGEAFF.

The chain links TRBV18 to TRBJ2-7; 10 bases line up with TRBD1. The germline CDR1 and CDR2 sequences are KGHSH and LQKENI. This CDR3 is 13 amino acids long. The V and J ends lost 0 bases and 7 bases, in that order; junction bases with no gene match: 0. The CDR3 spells CASSPPGQGEQYF. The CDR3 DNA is TGTGCCAGCTCACCACCGGGACAGGGGGAGCAGTACTTC.

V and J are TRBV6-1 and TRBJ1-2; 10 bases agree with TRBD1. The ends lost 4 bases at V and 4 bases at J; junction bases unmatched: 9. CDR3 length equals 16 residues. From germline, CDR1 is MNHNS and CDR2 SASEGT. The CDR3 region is CASSVNRDRGPYGYTF. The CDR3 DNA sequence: TGTGCCAGCAGTGTCAACCGGGACAGGGGTCCCTATGGCTACACCTTC.

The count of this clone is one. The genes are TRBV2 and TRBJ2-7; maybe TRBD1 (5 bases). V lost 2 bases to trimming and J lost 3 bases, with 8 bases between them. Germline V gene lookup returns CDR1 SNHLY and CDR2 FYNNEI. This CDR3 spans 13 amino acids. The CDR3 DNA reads TGTGCCAGCAGTGAATCAGGGTACTACGAGCAGTACTTC. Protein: CASSESGYYEQYF.

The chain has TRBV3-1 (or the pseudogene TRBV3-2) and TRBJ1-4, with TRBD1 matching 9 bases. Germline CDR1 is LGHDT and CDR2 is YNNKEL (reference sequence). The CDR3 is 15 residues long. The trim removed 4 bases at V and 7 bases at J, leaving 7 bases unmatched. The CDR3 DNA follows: TGTGCCAGCAGCCGAAACAGGGGGCTGGCTGAAAAACTGTTTTTT. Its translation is CASSRNRGLAEKLFF.

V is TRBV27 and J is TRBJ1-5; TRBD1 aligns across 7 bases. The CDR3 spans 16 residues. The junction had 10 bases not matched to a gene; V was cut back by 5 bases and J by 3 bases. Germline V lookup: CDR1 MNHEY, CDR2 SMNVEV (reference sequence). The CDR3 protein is CASSPPGQANNQPQHF. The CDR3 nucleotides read TGTGCCAGCAGTCCCCCAGGACAGGCGAACAATCAGCCCCAGCATTTT.

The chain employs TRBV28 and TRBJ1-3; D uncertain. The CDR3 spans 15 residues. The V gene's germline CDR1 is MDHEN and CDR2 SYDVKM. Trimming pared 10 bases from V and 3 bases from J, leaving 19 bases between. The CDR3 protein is CATSGGISYGNTIYF. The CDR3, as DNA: TGTGCCACGTCCGGAGGGATAAGTTATGGAAACACCATATATTTT.

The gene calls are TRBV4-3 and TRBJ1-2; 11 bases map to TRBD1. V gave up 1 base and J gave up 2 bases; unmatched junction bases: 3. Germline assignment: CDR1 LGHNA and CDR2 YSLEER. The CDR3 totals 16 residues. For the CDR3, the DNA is TGCGCCAGCAGCCAAGGGACAGGGGGCGCGAACTATGGCTACACCTTC. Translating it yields CASSQGTGGANYGYTF.

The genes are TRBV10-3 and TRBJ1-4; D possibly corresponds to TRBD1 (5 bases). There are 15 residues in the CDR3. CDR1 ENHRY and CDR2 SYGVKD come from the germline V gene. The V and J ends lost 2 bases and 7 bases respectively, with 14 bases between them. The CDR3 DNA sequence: TGTGCCATCAGTGAGGGGGGGTTAGGAACTGAAAAACTGTTTTTT. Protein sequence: CAISEGGLGTEKLFF.

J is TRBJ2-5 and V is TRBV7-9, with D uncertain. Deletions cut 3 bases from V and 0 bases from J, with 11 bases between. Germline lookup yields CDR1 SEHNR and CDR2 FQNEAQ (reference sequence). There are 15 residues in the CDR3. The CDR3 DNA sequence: TGTGCCAGCAGCTTCGAAGGGAACTACCAAGAGACCCAGTACTTC. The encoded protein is CASSFEGNYQETQYF.

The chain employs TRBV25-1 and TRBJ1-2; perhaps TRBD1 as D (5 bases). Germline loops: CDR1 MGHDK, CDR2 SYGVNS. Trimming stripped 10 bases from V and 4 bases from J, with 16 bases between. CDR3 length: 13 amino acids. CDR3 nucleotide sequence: TGTGCCACCGCGTGGGGGTCCGGCTATGGCTACACCTTC. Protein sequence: CATAWGSGYGYTF.

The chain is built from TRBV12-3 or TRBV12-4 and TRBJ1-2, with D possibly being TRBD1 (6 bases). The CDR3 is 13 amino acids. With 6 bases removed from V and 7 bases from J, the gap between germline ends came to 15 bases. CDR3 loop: CASREAGGSGYTF. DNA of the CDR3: TGTGCCAGCAGAGAGGCGGGGGGCAGTGGCTACACCTTC.

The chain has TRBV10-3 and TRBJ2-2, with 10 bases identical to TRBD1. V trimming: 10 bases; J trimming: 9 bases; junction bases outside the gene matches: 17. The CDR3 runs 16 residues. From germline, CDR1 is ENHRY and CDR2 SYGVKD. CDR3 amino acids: CATGPMTGGDTRELFF. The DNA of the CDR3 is TGTGCCACCGGCCCCATGACAGGGGGCGATACCAGGGAGCTGTTTTTT.

The CDR3 sequence: CASSPGGAKVYEQYF. The CDR3 DNA follows: TGTGCCAGCAGCCCAGGGGGCGCGAAGGTCTACGAGCAGTACTTC. This chain links TRBV6-5 with TRBJ2-7; TRBD1 aligns across 8 bases. V dropped 6 bases and J dropped 3; count of bases not matched to a gene: 10. Germline V gives CDR1 MNHEY, CDR2 SVGAGI. The CDR3 length is 15 residues.

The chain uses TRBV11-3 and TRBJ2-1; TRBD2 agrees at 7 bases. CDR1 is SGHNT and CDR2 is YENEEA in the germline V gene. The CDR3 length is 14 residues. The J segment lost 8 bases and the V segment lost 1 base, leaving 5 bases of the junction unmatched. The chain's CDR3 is CASSLVQGGDEQFF. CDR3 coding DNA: TGTGCCAGCAGCTTAGTGCAGGGAGGGGATGAGCAGTTCTTC.

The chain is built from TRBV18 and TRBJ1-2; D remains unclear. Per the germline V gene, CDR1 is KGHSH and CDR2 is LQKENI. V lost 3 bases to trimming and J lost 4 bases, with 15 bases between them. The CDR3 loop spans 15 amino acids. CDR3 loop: CASSPADPTPYGYTF. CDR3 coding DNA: TGTGCCAGCTCACCGGCGGACCCTACTCCCTATGGCTACACCTTC. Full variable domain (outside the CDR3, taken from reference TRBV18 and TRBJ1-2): NAGVMQNPRHLVRRRGQEARLRCSPMKGHSHVYWYRQLPEEGLKFMVYLQKENIIDESGMPKERFSAEFPKEGPSILRIQQVVRGDSAAYFCASSPADPTPYGYTFGSGTRLTVV.

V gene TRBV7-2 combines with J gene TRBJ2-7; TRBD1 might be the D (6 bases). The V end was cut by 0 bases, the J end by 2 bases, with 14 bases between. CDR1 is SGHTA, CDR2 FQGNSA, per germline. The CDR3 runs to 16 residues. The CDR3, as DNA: TGTGCCAGCAGCTTAGCGTCGCAGGGGAGCCCCTACGAGCAGTACTTC. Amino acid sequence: CASSLASQGSPYEQYF.

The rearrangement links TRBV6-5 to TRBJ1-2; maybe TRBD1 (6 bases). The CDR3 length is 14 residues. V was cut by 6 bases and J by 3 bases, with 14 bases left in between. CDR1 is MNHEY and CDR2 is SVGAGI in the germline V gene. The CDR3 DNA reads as TGTGCCAGCAGACTCGGACAGAGCGACTATGGCTACACCTTC. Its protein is CASRLGQSDYGYTF.

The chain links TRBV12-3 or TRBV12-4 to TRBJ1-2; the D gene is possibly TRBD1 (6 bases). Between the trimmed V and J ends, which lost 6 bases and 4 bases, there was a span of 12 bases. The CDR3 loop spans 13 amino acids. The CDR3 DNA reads TGTGCCAGCAGCAAGGGGGAGAGCTATGGCTACACCTTC. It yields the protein CASSKGESYGYTF.

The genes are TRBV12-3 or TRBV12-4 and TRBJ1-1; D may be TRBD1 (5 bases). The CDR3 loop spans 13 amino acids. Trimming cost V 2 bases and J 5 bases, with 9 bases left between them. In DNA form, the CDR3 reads TGTGCCAGCAGTTTATGGGGGGGAACTGAAGCTTTCTTT. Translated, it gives CASSLWGGTEAFF.

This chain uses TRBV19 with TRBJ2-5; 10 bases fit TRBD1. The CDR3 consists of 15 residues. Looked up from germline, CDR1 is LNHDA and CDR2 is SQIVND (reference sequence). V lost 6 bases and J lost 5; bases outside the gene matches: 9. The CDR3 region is CASRAPGQGSETQYF. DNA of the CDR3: TGTGCCAGTAGAGCACCGGGACAGGGGAGCGAGACCCAGTACTTC.

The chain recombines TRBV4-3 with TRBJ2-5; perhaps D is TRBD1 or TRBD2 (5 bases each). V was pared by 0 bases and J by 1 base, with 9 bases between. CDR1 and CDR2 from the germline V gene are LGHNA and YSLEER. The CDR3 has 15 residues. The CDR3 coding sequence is TGCGCCAGCAGCCAAGAGTGGGGGTTCCAAGAGACCCAGTACTTC. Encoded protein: CASSQEWGFQETQYF.

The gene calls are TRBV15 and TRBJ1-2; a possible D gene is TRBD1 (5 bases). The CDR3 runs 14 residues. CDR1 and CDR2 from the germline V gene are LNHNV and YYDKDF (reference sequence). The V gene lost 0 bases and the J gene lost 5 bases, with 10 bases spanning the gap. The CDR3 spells CATSRDAAGYGYTF. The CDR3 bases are TGTGCCACCAGCAGAGATGCGGCAGGGTATGGCTACACCTTC.